This is a list of T cell receptor beta chains from one sample in a study of blood T cell repertoires in COVID-19. The assay was immunoSEQ multiplex PCR, and TCRdb's table has in-frame clones only and misses some. The data contain over 250,000 clones, about 85% of them singletons. The sequenced sample consisted of peripheral blood. The receptors were gathered from a human donor in a cohort sampled during active COVID-19. Each CDR3 is given with its conserved first and last residue. A D gene is named only where the DNA matches it firmly.

>-|TRBJ1-2|13|TRBV7-9
CASSLSLNYGYTF
>-|TRBJ1-1|13|TRBV27
CASSLLANTEAFF
>-|TRBJ1-5|17|TRBV13
CASSLAGAGRSNQPQHF
>-|TRBJ2-7|12|TRBV3-1/TRBV3-2
CASSYSRDEQYF
>-|TRBJ2-1|14|TRBV7-2
CASSFVTVGNEQFF
>-|TRBJ1-5|15|TRBV4-3
CASSQDRTVNQPQHF
>-|TRBJ2-1|14|TRBV5-1
CASSSRGYFDEQFF
>-|TRBJ1-1|15|TRBV6-6
CASSYSSMGGTEAFF
>-|TRBJ2-3|13|TRBV30
CAWSPMAADTQYF
>TRBD1|TRBJ1-1|14|TRBV12-5
CASGSTGGASVAFF
>-|TRBJ2-2|14|TRBV19
CASRLTTNTGELFF
>TRBD1|TRBJ2-1|15|TRBV7-6
CASSRSGQGTNEQFF
>TRBD2|TRBJ2-3|16|TRBV5-6
CASSRPGLAGTDTQYF
>-|TRBJ1-6|15|TRBV3-1/TRBV3-2
CASSQVLGGSSPLHF
>TRBD2|TRBJ2-5|16|TRBV5-6
CASSSRTSGAQETQYF
>-|TRBJ1-1|12|TRBV28
CASMDSGAQAFF
>TRBD2|TRBJ2-7|15|TRBV6-5
CASKPGASGRGEQYF
>-|TRBJ1-3|14|TRBV3-1/TRBV3-2
CASSQGLSGNTIYF
>-|TRBJ1-1|13|TRBV7-9
CASRLQEGTEAFF
>TRBD2|TRBJ2-1|18|TRBV9
CASSVELGGSGRASEQFF
>TRBD2|TRBJ2-7|14|TRBV28
CASSIPSGPYEQYF
>TRBD1|TRBJ1-5|15|TRBV19
CASTGQGLSNQPQHF
>TRBD1|TRBJ2-7|14|TRBV4-1
CASSQGQGGDEQYF
>TRBD2|TRBJ2-1|15|TRBV4-1
CASTYSGNSYNEQFF
>-|TRBJ2-3|15|TRBV27
CASSLFSTFADTQYF
>-|TRBJ2-7|14|TRBV23-1
CASSPTQYRSEQYF
>TRBD1|TRBJ1-2|15|TRBV28
CASRTGGYMGGGYTF
>TRBD2|TRBJ2-3|17|TRBV9
CASSVPDLAGGPDTQYF
>TRBD1|TRBJ1-4|18|TRBV23-1
CASSPKGRVGTAIEKLFF
>-|TRBJ1-5|11|TRBV19
CASGGPGPQHF
>-|TRBJ2-3|14|TRBV28
CASSRGTLTDTQYF
>-|TRBJ2-1|14|TRBV3-1/TRBV3-2
CASSPPLTYNEQFF
>TRBD2|TRBJ2-1|13|TRBV11-3
CASTRAGNNEQFF
>-|TRBJ1-2|14|TRBV9
CASSVDPGGYGYTF
>-|TRBJ1-1|12|TRBV29-1
CSSRAGGTEAFF
>TRBD2|TRBJ2-1|15|TRBV6-5
CASSYGTSGYNEQFF
>-|TRBJ1-2|14|TRBV7-3
CASSLGPQARGYTF
>-|TRBJ2-7|15|TRBV9
CASSVDGTFTYEQYF
>-|TRBJ2-5|15|TRBV2
CASSPSRGFQETQYF
>-|TRBJ1-5|14|TRBV5-5
CASSLVTGGRPQHF
>-|TRBJ2-3|15|TRBV4-1
CASSQGAGATDTQYF
>-|TRBJ1-5|14|TRBV28
CASRRVPGNQPQHF
>-|TRBJ1-5|14|TRBV2
CASSEGGPNQPQHF
>TRBD2|TRBJ2-7|15|TRBV27
CASSPPWRGFNEQYF
>-|TRBJ2-6|16|TRBV6-2/TRBV6-3
CASSKDSPGGANVLTF
>-|TRBJ2-7|12|TRBV11-2
CASSLDAYEQYF
>-|TRBJ2-5|13|TRBV7-2
CASSLNGGETQYF
>-|TRBJ2-5|14|TRBV7-2
CASNQGSSRETQYF
>TRBD2|TRBJ2-5|15|TRBV5-4
CASSHTSGRPGTQYF
>-|TRBJ2-7|14|TRBV7-2
CASSARSGEYEQYF
>TRBD2|TRBJ2-7|16|TRBV6-4
CASSDSASGRYSEQYF
>-|TRBJ1-1|15|TRBV5-1
CASSFGSAGGTEAFF
>-|TRBJ1-3|14|TRBV18
CASSPSRGGNTIYF
>-|TRBJ2-5|13|TRBV11-1
CASSPRGRAEEYF
>TRBD2|TRBJ2-1|18|TRBV5-6
CASSLAWTSGRTYNEQFF